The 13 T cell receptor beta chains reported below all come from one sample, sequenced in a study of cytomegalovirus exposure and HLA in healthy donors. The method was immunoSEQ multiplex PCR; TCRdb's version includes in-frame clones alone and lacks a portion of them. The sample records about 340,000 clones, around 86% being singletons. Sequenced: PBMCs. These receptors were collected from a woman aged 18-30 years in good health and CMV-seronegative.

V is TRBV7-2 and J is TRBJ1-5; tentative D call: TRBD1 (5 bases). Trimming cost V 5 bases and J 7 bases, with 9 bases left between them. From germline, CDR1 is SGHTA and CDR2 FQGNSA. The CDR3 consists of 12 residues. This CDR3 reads CASSLGGQPQHF. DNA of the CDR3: TGTGCCAGCAGCCTGGGGGGGCAGCCCCAGCATTTT.

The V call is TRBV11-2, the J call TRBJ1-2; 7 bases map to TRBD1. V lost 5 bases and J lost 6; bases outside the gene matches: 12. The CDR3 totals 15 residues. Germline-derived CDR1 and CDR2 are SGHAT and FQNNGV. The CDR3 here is CASSTRGQGFHGYTF. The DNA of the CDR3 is TGTGCCAGCAGCACTAGGGGGCAGGGGTTCCATGGCTACACCTTC.

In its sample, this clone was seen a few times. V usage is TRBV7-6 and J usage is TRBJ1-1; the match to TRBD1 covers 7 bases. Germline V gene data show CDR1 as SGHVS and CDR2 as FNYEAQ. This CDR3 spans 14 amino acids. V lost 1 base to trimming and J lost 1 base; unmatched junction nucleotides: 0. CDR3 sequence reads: CASSLGTGNTEAFF. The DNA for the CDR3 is TGTGCCAGCAGCTTAGGGACAGGGAACACTGAAGCTTTCTTT.

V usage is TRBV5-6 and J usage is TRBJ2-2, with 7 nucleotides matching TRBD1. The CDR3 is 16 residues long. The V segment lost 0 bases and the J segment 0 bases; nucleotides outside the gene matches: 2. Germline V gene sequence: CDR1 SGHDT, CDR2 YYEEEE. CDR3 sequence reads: CASSLDRGPNTGELFF. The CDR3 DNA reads TGTGCCAGCAGCTTGGACAGGGGCCCGAACACCGGGGAGCTGTTTTTT.

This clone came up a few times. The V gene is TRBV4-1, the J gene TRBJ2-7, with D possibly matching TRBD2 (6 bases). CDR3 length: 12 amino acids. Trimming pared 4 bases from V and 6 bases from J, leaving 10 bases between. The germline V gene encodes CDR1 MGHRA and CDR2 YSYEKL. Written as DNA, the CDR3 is TGCGCCAGCAGCCCTTTGGGGGGCGAGCAGTACTTC. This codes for CASSPLGGEQYF.

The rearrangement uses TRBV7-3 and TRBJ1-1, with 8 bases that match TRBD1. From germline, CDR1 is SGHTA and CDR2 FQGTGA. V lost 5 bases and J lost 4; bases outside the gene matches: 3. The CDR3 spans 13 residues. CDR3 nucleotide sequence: TGTGCCAGCAGCGACGACAGGGGCACTGAAGCTTTCTTT. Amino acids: CASSDDRGTEAFF.

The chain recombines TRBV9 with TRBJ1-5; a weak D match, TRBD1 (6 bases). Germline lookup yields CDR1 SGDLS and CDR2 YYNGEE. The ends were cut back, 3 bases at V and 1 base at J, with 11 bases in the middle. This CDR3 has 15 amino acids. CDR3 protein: CASSAGGRSNQPQHF. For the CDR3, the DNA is TGTGCCAGCAGCGCGGGGGGGCGGAGCAATCAGCCCCAGCATTTT. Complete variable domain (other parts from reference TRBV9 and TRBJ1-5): DSGVTQTPKHLITATGQRVTLRCSPRSGDLSVYWYQQSLDQGLQFLIQYYNGEERAKGNILERFSAQQFPDLHSELNLSSLELGDSALYFCASSAGGRSNQPQHFGDGTRLSIL.

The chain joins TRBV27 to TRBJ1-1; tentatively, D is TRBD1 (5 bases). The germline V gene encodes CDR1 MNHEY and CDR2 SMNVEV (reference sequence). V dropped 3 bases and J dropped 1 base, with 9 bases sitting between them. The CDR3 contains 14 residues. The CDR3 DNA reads TGTGCCAGCAGTTTGACAGTAGGGAACACTGAAGCTTTCTTT. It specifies CASSLTVGNTEAFF.

Written as DNA, the CDR3 is TGTGCCAGCAGCCCATTACCAGGAAAATCCTACGAGCAGTACTTC. It encodes CASSPLPGKSYEQYF. V and J are TRBV7-2 and TRBJ2-7; D remains unclear. Germline-derived CDR1 and CDR2 are SGHTA and FQGNSA. The CDR3 sequence is 15 residues long. V was shortened by 5 bases and J by 1 base, with 15 bases between the two germline ends. Drawing the rest from reference TRBV7-2 and TRBJ2-7, the complete variable domain is GAGVSQSPSNKVTEKGKDVELRCDPISGHTALYWYRQSLGQGLEFLIYFQGNSAPDKSGLPSDRFSAERTGGSVSTLTIQRTQQEDSAVYLCASSPLPGKSYEQYFGPGTRLTVT.

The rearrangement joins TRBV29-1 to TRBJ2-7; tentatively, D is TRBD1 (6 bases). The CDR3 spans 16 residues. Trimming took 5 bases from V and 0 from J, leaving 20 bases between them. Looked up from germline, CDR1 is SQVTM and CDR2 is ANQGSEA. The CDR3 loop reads CSVWGFGQGTSYEQYF. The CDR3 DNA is TGCAGCGTTTGGGGGTTCGGTCAGGGGACCTCCTACGAGCAGTACTTC.

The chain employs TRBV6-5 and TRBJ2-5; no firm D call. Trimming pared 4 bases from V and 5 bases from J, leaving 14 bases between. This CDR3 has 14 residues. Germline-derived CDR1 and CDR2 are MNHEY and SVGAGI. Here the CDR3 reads CASSSPGTFETQYF. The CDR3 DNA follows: TGTGCCAGCAGTTCCCCAGGAACCTTTGAGACCCAGTACTTC.

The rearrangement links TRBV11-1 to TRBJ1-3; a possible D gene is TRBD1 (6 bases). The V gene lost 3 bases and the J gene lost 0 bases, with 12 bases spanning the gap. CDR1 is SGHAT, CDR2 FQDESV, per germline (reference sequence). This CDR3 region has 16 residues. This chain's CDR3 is CASSFLTGTSGNTIYF. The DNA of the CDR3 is TGTGCCAGCAGCTTCTTAACAGGGACCTCTGGAAACACCATATATTTT.

The CDR3 DNA reads TGTGCCAGCAGTTACGCTACTTCCTATGGAGGGTACACCTTC. Amino acids: CASSYATSYGGYTF. The gene calls are TRBV6-5 and TRBJ1-2; D is uncertain. The ends were cut back, 2 bases at V and 11 bases at J, with 18 bases in the middle. The CDR3 has 14 amino acids. Germline CDR1 MNHEY, CDR2 SVGAGI.